This T cell receptor beta chain originates from a study of blood T cell repertoires in COVID-19. The overall study: Collection of acute and convalescent COVID-19 samples took place in the United States, Italy and Spain. PBMCs, B-cell-depleted T cells, or T cells provided the cDNA or gDNA that made up the material.

In the authors' methods: Reference gene primer amplification yielded estimated nucleated cell counts. Sequencing was performed with immunoSEQ multiplex PCR; in TCRdb, only in-frame clones are kept and a portion is missing. V, J and clone size are those of that table, while D and trimming were read from the DNA. Among 98,000 or so clones listed, roughly 86% were seen once. Trimming at V came to 10 bases and at J to 2 bases, leaving 12 bases not matched to a gene. Looked up from germline, CDR1 is MNHEY and CDR2 is SVGAGI. The CDR3 has 15 residues. The material sequenced was peripheral blood. The receptor was isolated from a woman in her fifties or sixties in a cohort sampled during active or convalescent COVID-19. This rearrangement joins TRBV6-5 to TRBJ2-3; 7 nucleotides line up with TRBD1. CDR3 in amino acids: CATFSDRFYTDTQYF. The CDR3 DNA reads as TGTGCCACCTTTTCGGACAGGTTTTACACAGATACGCAGTATTTT.